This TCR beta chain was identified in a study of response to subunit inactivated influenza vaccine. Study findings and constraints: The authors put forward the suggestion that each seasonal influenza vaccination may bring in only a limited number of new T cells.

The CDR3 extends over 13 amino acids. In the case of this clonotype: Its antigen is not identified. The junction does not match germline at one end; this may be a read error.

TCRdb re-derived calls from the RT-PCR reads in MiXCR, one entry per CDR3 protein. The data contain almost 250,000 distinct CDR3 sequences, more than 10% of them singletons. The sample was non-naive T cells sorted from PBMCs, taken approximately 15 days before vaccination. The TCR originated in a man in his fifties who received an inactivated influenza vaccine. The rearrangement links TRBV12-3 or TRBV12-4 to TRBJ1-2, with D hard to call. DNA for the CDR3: TGTGCCAGCAGTTTTAGGACCGACTACGGCTACACCTTC. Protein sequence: CASSFRTDYGYTF.